A selection of T cell receptor beta chains follows, all from one sample in a study of blood T cell repertoires in COVID-19. Method: immunoSEQ multiplex PCR; TCRdb's copy keeps in-frame clones and lacks some. Among over 300,000 clones listed, 80% to 90% were seen once. Sequenced input: PBMCs or T cells enriched from blood (not recorded which). The receptors derive from a man in his thirties or forties who had recovered from COVID-19. CDR3s include the opening cysteine and the closing phenylalanine or tryptophan. The D gene is left open where the match is weak. The size field is filled for only some rows; it gives once, few, many or a size class.

V	D	size	J	length	DNA	CDR3
TRBV7-9	TRBD1	-	TRBJ2-7	12	TGTGCCAGCAGCTACGGGACAGACGAGCAGTACTTC	CASSYGTDEQYF
TRBV27	-	once	TRBJ1-1	15	TGTGCCAGCAGCGACCTTACCCGAGGGGGCACTGAAGCTTTCTTT	CASSDLTRGGTEAFF
TRBV7-3	-	-	TRBJ1-1	13	TGTGCCAGCAGCTTAACGGCGGACACTGAAGCTTTCTTT	CASSLTADTEAFF
TRBV9	-	-	TRBJ2-4	14	TGTGCCAGCAGCGACGGACTAGCCAAAAACATTCAGTACTTC	CASSDGLAKNIQYF
TRBV6-1	TRBD2	-	TRBJ2-5	14	TGTGCCAGCAGTGAGCCGGGACTAGTAGAGACCCAGTACTTC	CASSEPGLVETQYF
TRBV13	-	-	TRBJ2-7	13	TGTGCCAGCAGCCAAACCGGAGACTACGAGCAGTACTTC	CASSQTGDYEQYF
TRBV6-1	-	-	TRBJ1-2	14	TGTGCCAGCAGTGAATGGCAGACTAACTATGGCTACACCTTC	CASSEWQTNYGYTF
TRBV27	-	-	TRBJ2-3	17	TGTGCCAGCAGTTTTTTCGGGTCAGGGCCTGACACAGATACGCAGTATTTT	CASSFFGSGPDTDTQYF
TRBV5-1	-	-	TRBJ2-6	17	TGCGCCAGCAGCTTTGGACGAGGGAACTCTGGGGCCAACGTCCTGACTTTC	CASSFGRGNSGANVLTF
TRBV7-2	-	once	TRBJ1-2	14	TGTGCCAGCAGCTTAACCCCGGGGAACTATGGCTACACCTTC	CASSLTPGNYGYTF
TRBV7-2	TRBD1	-	TRBJ1-1	18	TGTGCCAGCAGTCAAGCCCCCGGGACAGGGGTCAGAAACACTGAAGCTTTCTTT	CASSQAPGTGVRNTEAFF
TRBV7-8	-	-	TRBJ1-2	15	TGTGCCAGCAGCTTACTTGATCAGGGGAACTATGGCTACACCTTC	CASSLLDQGNYGYTF
TRBV5-1	TRBD2	-	TRBJ2-3	15	TGCGCCAGCAGCGCGGGGGGGCTTGACACAGATACGCAGTATTTT	CASSAGGLDTDTQYF
TRBV2	-	-	TRBJ1-2	12	TGTGCCAGCGGGCAGGAAAACTATGGCTACACCTTC	CASGQENYGYTF
TRBV15	-	-	TRBJ1-2	17	TGTGCCACCAGTTCGGTTTTAAGGGACGGGGGAAACTATGGCTACACCTTC	CATSSVLRDGGNYGYTF
TRBV5-1	-	-	TRBJ1-1	12	TGCGCCAGCAGCCCCTCGGACACTGAAGCTTTCTTT	CASSPSDTEAFF
TRBV21-1	-	-	TRBJ2-5	14	TGTGCCAGCAGCAATAACAGGCCTCGGGAGACCCAGTACTTC	CASSNNRPRETQYF
TRBV18	TRBD1	-	TRBJ2-7	18	TGTGCCAGCTCACCACAACAGGGGGCGTTTTTAGAGCTTAACGAGCAGTACTTC	CASSPQQGAFLELNEQYF
TRBV5-1	-	-	TRBJ1-4	15	TGCGCCAGCAGCTTGGACACAGGGTCGCACGAAAAACTGTTTTTT	CASSLDTGSHEKLFF
TRBV3-1/TRBV3-2	-	-	TRBJ2-3	12	TGTGCCAGCAGCCGTCCCCGGGGTACGCAGTATTTT	CASSRPRGTQYF
TRBV9	TRBD1	-	TRBJ2-7	17	TGTGCCAGCAGCGTAGTAGGGGGCAGACTGGTGAGCTACGAGCAGTACTTC	CASSVVGGRLVSYEQYF
TRBV15	TRBD2	-	TRBJ2-1	15	TGTGCCACCAGCTTGGGGAGGGGCGCTCGCAATGAGCAGTTCTTC	CATSLGRGARNEQFF
TRBV2	-	-	TRBJ2-3	14	TGTGCCAGCAGTGTCGGGGAGGCCCTGGATACGCAGTATTTT	CASSVGEALDTQYF
TRBV5-1	-	-	TRBJ1-1	14	TGCGCCAGCAGCTTCCCAGAAAAGAACACTGAAGCTTTCTTT	CASSFPEKNTEAFF
TRBV9	TRBD2	-	TRBJ2-1	16	TGTGCCAGCAGCATCGGGACTAGCGGGGGCTACAATGAGCAGTTCTTC	CASSIGTSGGYNEQFF
TRBV2	TRBD1	-	TRBJ1-1	13	TGTGCCAGCAGTCCACGACAGGGTAGTAAAGCTTTCTTT	CASSPRQGSKAFF
TRBV12-3/TRBV12-4	-	-	TRBJ1-6	13	TGTGCCAGCAGTTTCGTGCGGAATTCACCCCTCCACTTT	CASSFVRNSPLHF
TRBV27	-	-	TRBJ1-5	13	TGTGCCAGCAGTGACACAATCAATCAGCCCCAGCATTTT	CASSDTINQPQHF
TRBV6-5	-	once	TRBJ1-1	14	TGTGCCAGCAGTTACACACGGAGTGGCAGTGAAGCTTTCTTT	CASSYTRSGSEAFF
TRBV30	-	-	TRBJ1-1	12	TGTGCCTGGAGGGGACAGAACACTGAAGCTTTCTTT	CAWRGQNTEAFF
TRBV11-1	-	-	TRBJ2-5	14	TGTGCCAGCAGCTTGAACAGGGTGGCGGAGACCCAGTACTTC	CASSLNRVAETQYF
TRBV10-2	TRBD2	-	TRBJ2-2	16	TGCGCCAGCTTGGACCCGGGACTAGCGAACACCGGGGAGCTGTTTTTT	CASLDPGLANTGELFF
TRBV15	TRBD2	-	TRBJ2-3	17	TGTGCCACCAGCAGACCCCCGGGAGGGCCTAGCACAGATACGCAGTATTTT	CATSRPPGGPSTDTQYF
TRBV4-1	-	-	TRBJ1-1	16	TGCGCCAGCAGCCAACTTGGACAGTCTCATAACACTGAAGCTTTCTTT	CASSQLGQSHNTEAFF
TRBV2	-	-	TRBJ2-1	15	TGTGCCAGCATGTCGGCAGGGATAACCTACAATGAGCAGTTCTTC	CASMSAGITYNEQFF
TRBV19	-	few	TRBJ1-6	14	TGTGCCAGTAGTATAGGCTGGGCGGGGCAACCCCTCCACTTT	CASSIGWAGQPLHF
TRBV9	TRBD1	-	TRBJ2-7	13	TGTGCCAGCAGCGAACAACAGGGGAACGAGCAGTACTTC	CASSEQQGNEQYF
TRBV7-8	-	-	TRBJ1-1	12	TGTGCCAGCAGTGCGGGGGACCCTGAAGCTTTCTTT	CASSAGDPEAFF
TRBV7-3	-	-	TRBJ2-2	14	TGTGCCAGCAGGGAAGGAGCGAACACCGGGGAGCTGTTTTTT	CASREGANTGELFF
TRBV18	-	-	TRBJ1-5	18	TGTGCCAGCTCACCACGATGGGATGGAGGTGCCAGCAATCAGCCCCAGCATTTT	CASSPRWDGGASNQPQHF
TRBV9	TRBD1	-	TRBJ1-1	19	TGTGCCAGCAGCGACCGCCGGGACAGGCACGGCAGGGATAACACTGAAGCTTTCTTT	CASSDRRDRHGRDNTEAFF
TRBV7-9	-	-	TRBJ1-3	14	TGTGCCAGCAGCTTAGGTGGACAGGGAAACACCATATATTTT	CASSLGGQGNTIYF
TRBV4-3	TRBD2	once	TRBJ2-5	14	TGCGCCAGCAGCCAAGATCTCGGGAGGGAGACCCAGTACTTC	CASSQDLGRETQYF
TRBV14	-	-	TRBJ2-7	15	TGTGCCAGCAGCCAGAGCCAGGGGTTATCCTACGAGCAGTACTTC	CASSQSQGLSYEQYF
TRBV10-3	TRBD1	-	TRBJ1-1	15	TGTGCCATCAGTGAGTCTCCAGGGGGCGTCACTGAAGCTTTCTTT	CAISESPGGVTEAFF
TRBV6-5	-	-	TRBJ1-1	14	TGTGCCAGCAGCCTCCGTGAAGGGGACACTGAAGCTTTCTTT	CASSLREGDTEAFF
TRBV11-2	TRBD1	few	TRBJ1-2	14	TGTGCCAGCAGCTTAGTGACAGGGGAGGATGGCTACACCTTC	CASSLVTGEDGYTF
TRBV11-2	-	-	TRBJ2-2	14	TGTGCCAGCAGCTCTAACTTAAACACCGGGGAGCTGTTTTTT	CASSSNLNTGELFF
TRBV6-5	-	-	TRBJ1-5	14	TGTGCCAGCAGTTTCGGACAGCGCAATCAGCCCCAGCATTTT	CASSFGQRNQPQHF
TRBV7-9	-	-	TRBJ1-6	15	TGTGCCAGCAGCCGCCCAACCTTGACCGGGGTTCCCCTCCACTTT	CASSRPTLTGVPLHF
TRBV2	TRBD1	-	TRBJ2-7	12	TGTGCCAGCGGGGACAGCACCTACGAGCAGTACTTC	CASGDSTYEQYF
TRBV9	-	-	TRBJ2-1	14	TGTGCCAGCAGCCCGATAGCCGTGGGCAATGAGCAGTTCTTC	CASSPIAVGNEQFF
TRBV5-4	-	-	TRBJ1-2	13	TGTGCCAGCAACTCACGGGGGGGGCACGGCTACACCTTC	CASNSRGGHGYTF
TRBV10-3	-	-	TRBJ1-1	14	TGTGCCATCAGTGTCGGGATACACGACACTGAAGCTTTCTTT	CAISVGIHDTEAFF
TRBV5-4	TRBD1	-	TRBJ1-2	14	TGTGCCAGCAGCTTGAGGGACAGGGCTCATGGCTACACCTTC	CASSLRDRAHGYTF